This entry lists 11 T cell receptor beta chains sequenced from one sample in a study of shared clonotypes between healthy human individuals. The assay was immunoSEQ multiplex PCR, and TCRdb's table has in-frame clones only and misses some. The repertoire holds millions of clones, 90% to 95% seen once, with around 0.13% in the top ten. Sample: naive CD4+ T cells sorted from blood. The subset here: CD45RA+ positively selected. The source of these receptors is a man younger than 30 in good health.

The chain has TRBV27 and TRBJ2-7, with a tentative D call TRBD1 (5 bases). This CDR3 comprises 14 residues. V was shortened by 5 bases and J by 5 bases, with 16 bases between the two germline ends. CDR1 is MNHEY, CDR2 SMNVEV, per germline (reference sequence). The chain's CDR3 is CASSGAGIYHEQYF. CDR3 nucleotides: TGTGCCAGCAGTGGCGCAGGGATTTACCACGAGCAGTACTTC.

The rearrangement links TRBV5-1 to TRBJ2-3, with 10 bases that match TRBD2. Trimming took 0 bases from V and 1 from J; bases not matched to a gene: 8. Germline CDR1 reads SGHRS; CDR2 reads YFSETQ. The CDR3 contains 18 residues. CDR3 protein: CASSLVGVAGGGTDTQYF. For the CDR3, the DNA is TGCGCCAGCAGCTTGGTCGGGGTAGCGGGAGGAGGCACAGATACGCAGTATTTT.

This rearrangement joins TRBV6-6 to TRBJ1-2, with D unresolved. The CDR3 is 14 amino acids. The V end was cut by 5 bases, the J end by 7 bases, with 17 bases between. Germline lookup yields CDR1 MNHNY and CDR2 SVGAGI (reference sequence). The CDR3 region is CASSPTKEPGGYTF. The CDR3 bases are TGTGCCAGCAGTCCCACGAAAGAACCCGGTGGCTACACCTTC.

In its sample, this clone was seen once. DNA of the CDR3: TGTGCCAGCAGTTTACGGGACAGAGGTCGGGGCTACACCTTC. Amino acids: CASSLRDRGRGYTF. This chain joins TRBV28 and TRBJ1-2, with 7 bases that match TRBD1. Germline CDR1 MDHEN, CDR2 SYDVKM. J gave up 8 bases and V 2 bases, and 8 bases lay outside the gene matches. The CDR3 length is 14 residues.

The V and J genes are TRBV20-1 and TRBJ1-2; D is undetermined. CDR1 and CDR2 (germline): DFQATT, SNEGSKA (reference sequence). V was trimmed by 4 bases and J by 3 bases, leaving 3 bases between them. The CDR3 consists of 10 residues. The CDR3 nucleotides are TGCAGTGCTAAGGACTATGGCTACACCTTC. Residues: CSAKDYGYTF.

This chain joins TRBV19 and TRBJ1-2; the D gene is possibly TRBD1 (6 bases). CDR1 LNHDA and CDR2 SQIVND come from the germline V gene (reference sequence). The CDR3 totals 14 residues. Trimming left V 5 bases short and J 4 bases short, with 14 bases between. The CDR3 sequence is CASSRGQSLYGYTF. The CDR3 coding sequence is TGTGCCAGTAGTCGTGGACAGTCTCTCTATGGCTACACCTTC.

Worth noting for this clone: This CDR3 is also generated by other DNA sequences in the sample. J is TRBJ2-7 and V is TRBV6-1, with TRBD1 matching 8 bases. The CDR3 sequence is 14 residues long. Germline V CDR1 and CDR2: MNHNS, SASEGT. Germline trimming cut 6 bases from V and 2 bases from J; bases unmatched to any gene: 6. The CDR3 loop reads CASRGTGLTYEQYF. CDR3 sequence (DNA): TGTGCCAGCAGAGGGACAGGACTAACCTACGAGCAGTACTTC.

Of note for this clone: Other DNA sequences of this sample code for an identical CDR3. CDR3 residues: CASSLGGLETQYF. For the CDR3, the DNA is TGTGCCAGCAGCCTGGGGGGTCTAGAGACCCAGTACTTC. The chain employs TRBV7-2 and TRBJ2-5; possible D gene TRBD2, 6 bases. The germline V gene encodes CDR1 SGHTA and CDR2 FQGNSA. Trimming shortened V by 5 bases and J by 4 bases, and 11 bases separated the two germline ends. The CDR3 totals 13 residues.

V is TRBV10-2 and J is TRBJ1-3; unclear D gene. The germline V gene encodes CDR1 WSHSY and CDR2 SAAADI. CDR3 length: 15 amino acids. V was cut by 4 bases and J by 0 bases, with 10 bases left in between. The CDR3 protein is CASSGPASSGNTIYF. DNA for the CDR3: TGCGCCAGCAGTGGACCGGCGAGCTCTGGAAACACCATATATTTT.

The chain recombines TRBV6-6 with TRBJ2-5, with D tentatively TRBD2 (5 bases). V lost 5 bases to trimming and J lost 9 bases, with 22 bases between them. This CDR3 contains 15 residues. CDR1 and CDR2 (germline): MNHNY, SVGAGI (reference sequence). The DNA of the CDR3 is TGTGCCAGCAGTAAACGGACCTTAGGCAAGAGGGCCCAGTACTTC. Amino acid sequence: CASSKRTLGKRAQYF.

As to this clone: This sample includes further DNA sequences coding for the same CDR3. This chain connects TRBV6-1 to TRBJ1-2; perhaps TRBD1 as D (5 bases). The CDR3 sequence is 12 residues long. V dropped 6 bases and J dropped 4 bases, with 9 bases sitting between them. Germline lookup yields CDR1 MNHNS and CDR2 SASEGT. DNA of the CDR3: TGTGCCAGCAGGACCGGGGGCTATGGCTACACCTTC. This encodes CASRTGGYGYTF.